This entry lists 10 T cell receptor beta chains sequenced from one sample in a study of response to subunit inactivated influenza vaccine. Via MiXCR, TCRdb re-called the RT-PCR reads, giving one row per CDR3 protein. This table holds hundreds of thousands of distinct CDR3 sequences, roughly 8.2% found once. This specimen was PBMCs from blood, taken roughly 24 months after vaccination. These receptors were obtained from a man aged 45 to 70 who received an inactivated influenza vaccine.

This chain uses TRBV11-2 with TRBJ1-2; 7 bases are shared with TRBD1. Per the germline V gene, CDR1 is SGHAT and CDR2 is FQNNGV. The CDR3 is made up of 17 amino acids. After removal of 6 bases from V and 3 bases from J, the junction contained 16 bases not matched to a gene. The CDR3 nucleotides read TGTGCCAGCAGATCCTCCGGGACAGACTATTCTTACTATGGCTACACCTTC. Translating gives CASRSSGTDYSYYGYTF. The variable domain in full, completed from reference TRBV11-2 and TRBJ1-2, reads EAGVAQSPRYKIIEKRQSVAFWCNPISGHATLYWYQQILGQGPKLLIQFQNNGVVDDSQLPKDRFSAERLKGVDSTLKIQPAKLEDSAVYLCASRSSGTDYSYYGYTFGSGTRLTVV.

This clonotype was observed a few times. V gene TRBV29-1 combines with J gene TRBJ2-7; D is undetermined. CDR1 and CDR2 from the germline V gene are SQVTM and ANQGSEA. There are 14 residues in the CDR3. The V end was cut by 2 bases, the J end by 0 bases, with 11 bases between. The CDR3 nucleotides read TGCAGCGTTGAAAGTTACCAGGACTCCTACGAGCAGTACTTC. Encoded protein: CSVESYQDSYEQYF.

V is TRBV4-1 and J is TRBJ2-7; TRBD1 agrees at 7 bases. CDR3 length: 13 amino acids. Germline CDR1 reads MGHRA; CDR2 reads YSYEKL. V was clipped by 1 base and J by 5 bases; unmatched bases: 2. This chain's CDR3 is CASSQVGTDEQYF. The DNA for the CDR3 is TGCGCCAGCAGCCAAGTTGGGACAGACGAGCAGTACTTC.

This clonotype was found a few times. This CDR3 is CSATTGRVGVGETQYF. CDR3 DNA: TGCAGTGCTACGACAGGGCGGGTCGGGGTCGGAGAGACCCAGTACTTC. V gene TRBV20-1 combines with J gene TRBJ2-5, with 7 positions matching TRBD1. Germline trimming cut 4 bases from V and 4 bases from J; bases unmatched to any gene: 15. The CDR3 has 16 residues. CDR1 and CDR2 (germline): DFQATT, SNEGSKA (reference sequence).

In its sample, this clonotype was seen a few times. V is TRBV15 and J is TRBJ2-5, with TRBD1 identical over 7 bases. The CDR3 runs 14 residues. The trim removed 3 bases at V and 4 bases at J, leaving 5 bases unmatched. Germline V gives CDR1 LNHNV, CDR2 YYDKDF (reference sequence). CDR3 DNA: TGTGCCACCAGCAGGATCCGACAGGGAGAGACCCAGTACTTC. This encodes CATSRIRQGETQYF.

The DNA for the CDR3 is TGTGCCAGCAGCTTTGGACTAGCGGGGCTGAGCACAGATACGCAGTATTTT. Translated, it gives CASSFGLAGLSTDTQYF. The V call is TRBV11-1, the J call TRBJ2-3; TRBD2 matches 12 bases. The V and J ends lost 3 bases and 0 bases, in that order; junction bases with no gene match: 4. Germline lookup yields CDR1 SGHAT and CDR2 FQDESV (reference sequence). The CDR3 extends over 17 amino acids.

This clonotype was found many times. This chain uses TRBV11-2 with TRBJ2-7; D gene ambiguous. Germline CDR1 SGHAT, CDR2 FQNNGV. V was trimmed by 0 bases and J by 9 bases, leaving 12 bases between them. The CDR3 sequence is 13 residues long. CDR3 DNA sequence: TGTGCCAGCAGCTTAGATCGATCAGGATGGCAGTACTTC. This encodes CASSLDRSGWQYF.

This clonotype was detected only a few times. This chain connects TRBV7-8 to TRBJ1-5; no clear D. V gave up 5 bases and J gave up 7 bases, with 12 bases separating them. CDR1 is SGHVS, CDR2 FQNEAQ, per germline. The CDR3 is made up of 13 amino acids. Here the CDR3 reads CASSPAAEQPQHF. Written as DNA, the CDR3 is TGTGCCAGCAGCCCGGCAGCGGAGCAGCCCCAGCATTTT.

This chain uses TRBV5-5 with TRBJ1-5; tentative D call: TRBD1 (5 bases). Looked up from germline, CDR1 is SGHKS and CDR2 is YYEKEE (reference sequence). Trimming shortened V by 1 base and J by 7 bases, and 12 bases separated the two germline ends. CDR3 length: 14 amino acids. The CDR3 here is CASSLYAGRQPQHF. The CDR3 DNA follows: TGTGCCAGCAGCTTGTATGCAGGGCGCCAGCCCCAGCATTTT.

This clonotype was observed at least ten times. The chain has TRBV20-1 and TRBJ2-3; TRBD2 is a possible D gene (6 bases). The CDR3 extends over 15 amino acids. The V gene lost 5 bases and the J gene lost 0 bases, with 15 bases spanning the gap. Germline V gene data show CDR1 as DFQATT and CDR2 as SNEGSKA (reference sequence). CDR3 sequence (DNA): TGCAGTGCTCAATCCCCGGGAGTGAGCACAGATACGCAGTATTTT. This sequence encodes CSAQSPGVSTDTQYF.